This T cell receptor beta chain was recorded in a study of blood T cell repertoires in COVID-19. This clone has only a few counts. This table comes from immunoSEQ multiplex PCR, and its TCRdb copy is limited to in-frame clones, with some not included. The sample holds about 110,000 clones, approximately 83% seen once. The sample comprised peripheral blood. This clonotype was sampled from a woman aged 65 to 85 with acute or convalescent COVID-19.

The CDR3 sequence: CASSAGETQYF. CDR3 nucleotide sequence: TGTGCCAGCAGTGCGGGGGAGACCCAGTACTTC. This rearrangement joins TRBV2 to TRBJ2-5; a weak D match, TRBD2 (5 bases). The CDR3 spans 11 residues. V lost 4 bases to trimming and J lost 5 bases, with 5 bases between them. Per the germline V gene, CDR1 is SNHLY and CDR2 is FYNNEI.